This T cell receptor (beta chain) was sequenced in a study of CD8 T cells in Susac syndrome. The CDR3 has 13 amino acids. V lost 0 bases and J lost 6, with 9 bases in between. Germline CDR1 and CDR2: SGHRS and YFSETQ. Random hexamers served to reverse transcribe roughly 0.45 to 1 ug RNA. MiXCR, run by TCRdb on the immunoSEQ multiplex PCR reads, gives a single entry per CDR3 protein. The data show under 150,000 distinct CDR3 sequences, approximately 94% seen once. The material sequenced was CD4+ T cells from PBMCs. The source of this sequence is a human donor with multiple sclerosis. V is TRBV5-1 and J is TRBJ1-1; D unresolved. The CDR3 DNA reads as TGCGCCAGCAGCTTGGCCAAGACGGCTGAAGCTTTCTTT. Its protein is CASSLAKTAEAFF.